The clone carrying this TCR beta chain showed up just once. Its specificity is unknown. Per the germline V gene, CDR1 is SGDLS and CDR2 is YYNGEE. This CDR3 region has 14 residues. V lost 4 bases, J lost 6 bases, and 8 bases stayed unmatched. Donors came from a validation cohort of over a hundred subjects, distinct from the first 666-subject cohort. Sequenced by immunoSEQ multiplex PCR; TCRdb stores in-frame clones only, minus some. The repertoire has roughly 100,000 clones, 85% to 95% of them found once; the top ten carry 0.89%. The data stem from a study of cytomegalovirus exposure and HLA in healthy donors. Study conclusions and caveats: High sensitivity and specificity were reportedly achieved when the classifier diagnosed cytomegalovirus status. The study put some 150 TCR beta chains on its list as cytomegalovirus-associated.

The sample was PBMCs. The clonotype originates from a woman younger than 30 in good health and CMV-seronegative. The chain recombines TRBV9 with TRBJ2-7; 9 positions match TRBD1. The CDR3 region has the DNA TGTGCCAGCAGCCCAGGACAGGGGCGAGCCGAGCAGTACTTC. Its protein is CASSPGQGRAEQYF.